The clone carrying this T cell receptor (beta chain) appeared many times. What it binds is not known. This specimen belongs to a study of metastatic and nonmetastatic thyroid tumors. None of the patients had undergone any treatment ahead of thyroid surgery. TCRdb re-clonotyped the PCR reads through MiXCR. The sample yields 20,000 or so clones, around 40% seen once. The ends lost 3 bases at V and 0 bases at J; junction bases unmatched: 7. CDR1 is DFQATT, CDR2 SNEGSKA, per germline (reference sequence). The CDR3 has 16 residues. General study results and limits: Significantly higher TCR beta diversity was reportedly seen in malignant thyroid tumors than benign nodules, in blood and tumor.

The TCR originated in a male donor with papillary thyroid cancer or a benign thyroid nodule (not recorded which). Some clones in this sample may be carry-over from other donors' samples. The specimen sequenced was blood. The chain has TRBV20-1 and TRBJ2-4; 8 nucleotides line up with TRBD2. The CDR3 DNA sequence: TGCAGTGCTAGGGCGGGACTAGGTCTAGCCAAAAACATTCAGTACTTC. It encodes CSARAGLGLAKNIQYF.